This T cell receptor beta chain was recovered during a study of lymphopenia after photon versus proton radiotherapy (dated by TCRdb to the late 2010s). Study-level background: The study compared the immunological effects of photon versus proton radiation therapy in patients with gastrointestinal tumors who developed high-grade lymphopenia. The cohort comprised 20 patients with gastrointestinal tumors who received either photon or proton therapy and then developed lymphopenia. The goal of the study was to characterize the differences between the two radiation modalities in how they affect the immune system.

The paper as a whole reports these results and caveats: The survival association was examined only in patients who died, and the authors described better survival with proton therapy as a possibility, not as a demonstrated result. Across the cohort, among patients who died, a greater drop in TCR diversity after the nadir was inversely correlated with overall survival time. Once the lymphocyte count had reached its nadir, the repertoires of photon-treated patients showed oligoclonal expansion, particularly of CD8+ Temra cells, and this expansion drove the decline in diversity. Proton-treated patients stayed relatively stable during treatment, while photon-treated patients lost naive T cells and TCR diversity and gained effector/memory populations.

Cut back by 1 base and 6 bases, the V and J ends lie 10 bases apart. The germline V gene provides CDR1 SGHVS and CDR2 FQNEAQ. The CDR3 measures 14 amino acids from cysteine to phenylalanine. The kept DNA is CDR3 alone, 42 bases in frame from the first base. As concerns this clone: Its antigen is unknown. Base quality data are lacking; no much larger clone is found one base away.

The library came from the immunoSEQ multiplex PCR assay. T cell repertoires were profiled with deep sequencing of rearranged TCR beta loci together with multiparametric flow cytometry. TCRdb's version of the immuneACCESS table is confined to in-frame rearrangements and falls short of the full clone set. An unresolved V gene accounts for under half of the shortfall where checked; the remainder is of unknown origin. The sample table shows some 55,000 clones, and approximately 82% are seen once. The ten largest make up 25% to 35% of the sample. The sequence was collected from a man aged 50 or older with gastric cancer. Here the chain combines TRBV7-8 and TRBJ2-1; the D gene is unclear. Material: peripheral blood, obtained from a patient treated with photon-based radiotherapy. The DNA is TGTGCCAGCAGCTTAGAGGGCCCACCCAATGAGCAGTTCTTC. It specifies CASSLEGPPNEQFF.